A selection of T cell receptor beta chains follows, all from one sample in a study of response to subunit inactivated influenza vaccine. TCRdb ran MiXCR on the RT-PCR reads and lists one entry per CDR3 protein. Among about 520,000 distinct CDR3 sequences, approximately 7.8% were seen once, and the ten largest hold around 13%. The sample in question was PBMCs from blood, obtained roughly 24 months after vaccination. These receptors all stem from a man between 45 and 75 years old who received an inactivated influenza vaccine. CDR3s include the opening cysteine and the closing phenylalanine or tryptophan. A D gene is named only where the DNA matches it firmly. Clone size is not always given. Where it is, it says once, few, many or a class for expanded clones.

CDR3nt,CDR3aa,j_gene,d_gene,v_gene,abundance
TGTGCCAGCAGTTTAGGGGGGACAGGGTTTGAAAAACTGTTTTTT,CASSLGGTGFEKLFF,TRBJ1-4,TRBD1,TRBV12-3/TRBV12-4,many
TGTGCCAGCAACCCCGGACAGGGCCCTCCTTCCGGGGAGCTGTTTTTT,CASNPGQGPPSGELFF,TRBJ2-2,TRBD1,TRBV25-1,many
TGTGCCAGCAGCTTAATACAGCAAGAGACCCAGTACTTC,CASSLIQQETQYF,TRBJ2-5,-,TRBV7-3,few
TGCAGCTCCCAGGGCCGTAGCACAGATACGCAGTATTTT,CSSQGRSTDTQYF,TRBJ2-3,-,TRBV29-1,-
TGTGCCAGCAAACTAGCGGTGCTACTTAGCACAGATACGCAGTATTTT,CASKLAVLLSTDTQYF,TRBJ2-3,TRBD2,TRBV12-3/TRBV12-4,-
TGTGCCAGCAGTCCAATCGCCGGGGGCGCGAAGAGCTATGGCTACACCTTC,CASSPIAGGAKSYGYTF,TRBJ1-2,-,TRBV4-2,many
TGTGCCAGCAGTGGCCAGGATACGCAGTATTTT,CASSGQDTQYF,TRBJ2-3,-,TRBV2,-
TGTGCCAGCAGCTTGAGAACAGGGGGCTACAATCAGCCCCAGCATTTT,CASSLRTGGYNQPQHF,TRBJ1-5,TRBD1,TRBV5-5,few
TGCAGTGCAAAGCTAGAGGGGGAACAGTACTTC,CSAKLEGEQYF,TRBJ2-7,-,TRBV20-1,few
TGTGCCAGCAGCCCTCTCTCCAGGAACGATGGCTACACCTTC,CASSPLSRNDGYTF,TRBJ1-2,-,TRBV7-2,few
TGCAGTGCTAGACGCGGGGGCAGCTCCTACGAGCAGTACTTC,CSARRGGSSYEQYF,TRBJ2-7,-,TRBV20-1,many
TGTGCCAGCAGCCCCGCGGAGGCGGGGACCCAGTACTTC,CASSPAEAGTQYF,TRBJ2-5,-,TRBV7-3,-
TGTGCCAGCAGCTTAGCAACTCAAACAGGGGTACAGTACTTC,CASSLATQTGVQYF,TRBJ2-7,TRBD1,TRBV7-9,many
TGTGCCAGCAGAGGGACTAGCGGGCGATTCTACGAGCAGTACTTC,CASRGTSGRFYEQYF,TRBJ2-7,TRBD2,TRBV6-2/TRBV6-3,-
TGCGCCAGCAGCTTGGCTCCGTCTGGAAACACCATATATTTT,CASSLAPSGNTIYF,TRBJ1-3,-,TRBV5-1,few
TGCAGTGCTAGCTTAGCGGGTTCCTACGAGCAGTACTTC,CSASLAGSYEQYF,TRBJ2-7,TRBD2,TRBV20-1,few
TGTGCCACAGAAGGACAGGCGAACACCGGGGAGCTGTTTTTT,CATEGQANTGELFF,TRBJ2-2,TRBD1,TRBV10-3,few
TGTGCCACCAGCAAATACCGGGACTACCAAGAGACCCAGTACTTC,CATSKYRDYQETQYF,TRBJ2-5,-,TRBV15,few
TGTGCCTGGAATGCGGGAGGGATCGGGGAGCTGTTTTTT,CAWNAGGIGELFF,TRBJ2-2,TRBD2,TRBV30,few
TGTGCCAGCAGTTCCGATCGGACGGACAACACAGATACGCAGTATTTT,CASSSDRTDNTDTQYF,TRBJ2-3,-,TRBV6-2/TRBV6-3,few